A single sample gave rise to the 18 T cell receptor beta chains below, sequenced in a study of shared clonotypes between healthy human individuals. Data came from immunoSEQ multiplex PCR; TCRdb stores just in-frame clones and leaves some out. The sample holds about 1,900,000 clones; about 95% are singletons and the top ten take 1.2%. CD45RO negativity and positive selection for CCR7 defined naive CD8 cells, a population that excluded terminally differentiated effector memory CD45RA+ cells. The sequenced material came from naive CD8+ T cells sorted from blood. The receptors derive from a man between 18 and 29 years old in good health.

The chain employs TRBV9 and TRBJ1-6; TRBD1 matches 7 bases. V lost 4 bases to trimming and J lost 4 bases; unmatched junction nucleotides: 8. The CDR3 has 16 amino acids. CDR1 and CDR2 from the germline V gene are SGDLS and YYNGEE. The CDR3, as DNA: TGTGCCAGCAGCCCGGGGACAGCCGATTATAATTCACCCCTCCACTTT. Protein sequence: CASSPGTADYNSPLHF. Full variable domain (outside the CDR3, taken from reference TRBV9 and TRBJ1-6): DSGVTQTPKHLITATGQRVTLRCSPRSGDLSVYWYQQSLDQGLQFLIQYYNGEERAKGNILERFSAQQFPDLHSELNLSSLELGDSALYFCASSPGTADYNSPLHFGNGTRLTVT.

The chain combines TRBV9 with TRBJ1-6; TRBD1 agrees at 8 bases. The CDR3 sequence is 15 residues long. The V segment lost 2 bases and the J segment 8 bases; nucleotides outside the gene matches: 6. Germline V gene lookup returns CDR1 SGDLS and CDR2 YYNGEE. The CDR3 region has the DNA TGTGCCAGCAGCGTCGGGCAGGGGGCTGATTCACCCCTCCACTTT. Translated, it gives CASSVGQGADSPLHF.

The J gene is TRBJ2-7, the V gene TRBV2; D may be TRBD1 (5 bases). The V gene lost 9 bases and the J gene lost 2 bases, with 14 bases spanning the gap. This CDR3 is built from 13 residues. Germline-derived CDR1 and CDR2 are SNHLY and FYNNEI. This CDR3 is CARRQLPTYEQYF. CDR3 nucleotides: TGTGCCAGACGACAGCTTCCAACCTACGAGCAGTACTTC.

The chain links TRBV18 to TRBJ2-5, with D perhaps given as TRBD1 or TRBD2 (5 bases each). Germline CDR1 reads KGHSH; CDR2 reads LQKENI. Between the trimmed V and J ends, which lost 6 bases and 5 bases, there was a span of 10 bases. This CDR3 is 12 amino acids long. The CDR3 DNA sequence: TGTGCCAGCTCCCCTGGGACGGAGACCCAGTACTTC. Encoded protein: CASSPGTETQYF.

The rearrangement uses TRBV10-1 and TRBJ2-2; no clear D gene. The CDR3 totals 13 residues. V dropped 0 bases and J dropped 4 bases, with 3 bases sitting between them. Germline assignment: CDR1 WNHNN and CDR2 SYGVQD (reference sequence). CDR3 bases: TGCGCCAGCAGTGAGTCCCCCACCGGGGAGCTGTTTTTT. This codes for CASSESPTGELFF.

The J gene is TRBJ2-7, the V gene TRBV4-1, with TRBD2 as a possible D gene (6 bases). The V end lost 1 base, the J end lost 2 bases, and 12 bases lay between the germline ends. The CDR3 contains 15 residues. Germline CDR1 reads MGHRA; CDR2 reads YSYEKL. The CDR3, as DNA: TGCGCCAGCAGCCAAGGGCGGGCGGGAACCTACGAGCAGTACTTC. Translating gives CASSQGRAGTYEQYF.

The V call is TRBV2, the J call TRBJ2-1; D remains ambiguous. The CDR3 has 14 amino acids. Germline values: CDR1 SNHLY, CDR2 FYNNEI. Trimming took 6 bases from V and 2 from J, leaving 11 bases between them. The CDR3 sequence: CASSDPDTYNEQFF. The CDR3, as DNA: TGTGCCAGCAGCGATCCTGACACCTACAATGAGCAGTTCTTC. Filled out from reference TRBV2 and TRBJ2-1, the complete variable domain reads EPEVTQTPSHQVTQMGQEVILRCVPISNHLYFYWYRQILGQKVEFLVSFYNNEISEKSEIFDDQFSVERPDGSNFTLKIRSTKLEDSAMYFCASSDPDTYNEQFFGPGTRLTVL.

This clone came up once. This chain links TRBV18 with TRBJ2-7; 7 positions agree with TRBD1. This CDR3 comprises 14 residues. V trimming: 1 base; J trimming: 3 bases; junction bases outside the gene matches: 3. The V gene's germline CDR1 is KGHSH and CDR2 LQKENI. This CDR3 reads CASSPRDRVYEQYF. The CDR3 DNA sequence: TGTGCCAGCTCACCACGTGACAGGGTCTACGAGCAGTACTTC.

Details on this clone: The junction shows a germline mismatch at one end, possibly a read error. J is TRBJ2-5 and V is TRBV5-6; D is uncertain. The germline V gene encodes CDR1 SGHDT and CDR2 YYEEEE. The CDR3 is 11 amino acids. This CDR3 reads CASSSLARSDF. CDR3 DNA sequence: TGTGCCAGCAGCTCTCTGGCCCGATCGGACTTC.

The rearrangement joins TRBV28 to TRBJ1-5, with D perhaps matching TRBD1 (6 bases). Germline loops: CDR1 MDHEN, CDR2 SYDVKM. The CDR3 is 16 amino acids. Between the trimmed V and J ends, which lost 3 bases and 3 bases, there was a span of 15 bases. The CDR3 nucleotides read TGTGCCAGCAGTTTCAAAGGGGGACCCTACAATCAGCCCCAGCATTTT. This sequence encodes CASSFKGGPYNQPQHF.

A remark on this clone: The same CDR3 also results from other DNA sequences found in this sample. The chain combines TRBV5-4 with TRBJ2-7; 8 nucleotides agree with TRBD1. The germline CDR1 and CDR2 sequences are SGHNT and YYREEE (reference sequence). The CDR3 covers 14 residues. J gave up 0 bases and V 3 bases, and 2 bases lay outside the gene matches. The CDR3 reads CASSWDRSSYEQYF. In DNA, the CDR3 is TGTGCCAGCAGCTGGGACAGGTCCTCCTACGAGCAGTACTTC.

The CDR3 DNA is TGCGCCAGCAGCCAAGATATGTCATCTAGCGGGATGGTCCATACGCAGTATTTT. It yields the protein CASSQDMSSSGMVHTQYF. The chain employs TRBV4-3 and TRBJ2-3; 9 bases are shared with TRBD2. With 0 bases clipped from V and 7 bases from J, the junction kept 14 bases outside the gene matches. This CDR3 contains 18 residues. Germline-derived CDR1 and CDR2 are LGHNA and YSLEER.

The CDR3 here is CASSLLRGGLAPDTQYF. CDR3 nucleotides: TGCGCCAGCAGCCTCCTTAGGGGAGGACTAGCCCCAGATACGCAGTATTTT. This chain connects TRBV4-3 to TRBJ2-3, with TRBD2 identical over 8 bases. Trimming at V came to 4 bases and at J to 4 bases, leaving 13 bases not matched to a gene. This CDR3 is built from 17 residues. The germline V gene encodes CDR1 LGHNA and CDR2 YSLEER.

J is TRBJ2-3 and V is TRBV6-1; 7 bases match TRBD2. Trimming took 9 bases from V and 6 from J; bases not matched to a gene: 9. The CDR3 has 13 amino acids. Germline values: CDR1 MNHNS, CDR2 SASEGT. For the CDR3, the DNA is TGTGCCAGGGGGGGGACCCTGGGGGATACGCAGTATTTT. It yields the protein CARGGTLGDTQYF.

This sequence joins TRBV4-1 and TRBJ2-1; maybe TRBD1 (6 bases). This CDR3 comprises 13 residues. Germline V CDR1 and CDR2: MGHRA, YSYEKL. The V gene lost 2 bases and the J gene lost 8 bases, with 10 bases spanning the gap. The CDR3 protein is CASSQRGSDEQFF. CDR3 nucleotide sequence: TGCGCCAGCAGCCAAAGGGGGTCCGATGAGCAGTTCTTC.

The rearrangement uses TRBV6-1 and TRBJ1-3; D gene ambiguous. Germline V CDR1 and CDR2: MNHNS, SASEGT. The CDR3 runs to 12 residues. Trimming stripped 2 bases from V and 8 bases from J, with 7 bases between. The CDR3 DNA follows: TGTGCCAGCAGTGAATGGAGTTACACCATATATTTT. It yields the protein CASSEWSYTIYF.

This sequence joins TRBV6-1 and TRBJ1-1; TRBD1 matches 9 bases. Looked up from germline, CDR1 is MNHNS and CDR2 is SASEGT. With V trimmed by 6 bases and J by 7 bases, 6 bases remained unmatched. The CDR3 has 13 amino acids. The CDR3 protein is CASSGTGWVEAFF. CDR3 nucleotide sequence: TGTGCCAGCAGCGGGACAGGGTGGGTTGAAGCTTTCTTT.

Worth noting for this clone: Other nucleotide sequences from this sample produce the same CDR3. The chain carries TRBV5-6 and TRBJ2-7; the match to TRBD1 covers 9 bases. CDR1 is SGHDT, CDR2 YYEEEE, per germline. V dropped 3 bases and J dropped 4; count of bases not matched to a gene: 5. This CDR3 has 14 residues. The CDR3 is CASSSGTGPYEQYF. The CDR3 coding sequence is TGTGCCAGCAGCTCCGGGACAGGGCCGTACGAGCAGTACTTC.